The rows below give T cell receptor beta chains drawn from one sample of a study of human T cells and chemical hapten exposure. TCRdb recomputed calls from the RACE reads with MiXCR, one row per CDR3 protein. Of about 400,000 distinct CDR3 sequences in the sample, over 6% were seen once. The sequencing here drew on whole blood, taken in connection with sensitization to the hapten diphenylcyclopropenone (DPC). These receptors all stem from a woman aged 18-29 years with alopecia areata. Some clones in this sample may be carry-over from other donors' samples. The conserved cysteine and the conserved F or W are not part of the CDR3 here. The order of the fields is J gene, V gene, CDR3 protein.

j_call: TRBJ2-3; v_call: TRBV28; cdr3_aa: ASSPDSTDTQY
j_call: TRBJ1-2; v_call: TRBV2; cdr3_aa: ASSGQGIDYGYT
j_call: TRBJ1-1; v_call: TRBV4-3; cdr3_aa: ASSHVQRNTEAF
j_call: TRBJ1-3; v_call: TRBV4-2; cdr3_aa: ASSRKLDANSGNTIY
j_call: TRBJ2-2; v_call: TRBV10-3; cdr3_aa: AISTLTSGETGELF
j_call: TRBJ2-4; v_call: TRBV28; cdr3_aa: ASSFELAKNIQY
j_call: TRBJ1-2; v_call: TRBV5-1; cdr3_aa: ASSPTLAGPYGYT
j_call: TRBJ1-4; v_call: TRBV28; cdr3_aa: ASSFREKLF
j_call: TRBJ2-7; v_call: TRBV5-1; cdr3_aa: ASSLGTVSSYEQY
j_call: TRBJ1-3; v_call: TRBV5-6; cdr3_aa: ASSQSTGTGGSGNTIY
j_call: TRBJ2-3; v_call: TRBV7-2; cdr3_aa: ASSVKGVHLITDTQY
j_call: TRBJ2-3; v_call: TRBV20-1; cdr3_aa: SAELPGSDTQY
j_call: TRBJ2-1; v_call: TRBV20-1; cdr3_aa: SASIPPSYNEQF
j_call: TRBJ1-5; v_call: TRBV7-2; cdr3_aa: ASSLAASSYPDQPQH
j_call: TRBJ1-1; v_call: TRBV6-2/TRBV6-3; cdr3_aa: ASNIQGGTEAF
j_call: TRBJ1-5; v_call: TRBV2; cdr3_aa: ASRARTSNQPQH
j_call: TRBJ2-6; v_call: TRBV2; cdr3_aa: DSSETTGANVLT
j_call: TRBJ2-4; v_call: TRBV20-1; cdr3_aa: SAIPEPRGSLNLAKNIQY
j_call: TRBJ1-5; v_call: TRBV27; cdr3_aa: ASSLQPRPDSNQPQH
j_call: TRBJ2-3; v_call: TRBV12-5; cdr3_aa: ASDDSGGALEQY
j_call: TRBJ1-5; v_call: TRBV6-1; cdr3_aa: ASSAGSQPQH
j_call: TRBJ2-4; v_call: TRBV20-1; cdr3_aa: SAKNSRLAKNIQY
j_call: TRBJ1-5; v_call: TRBV20-1; cdr3_aa: SARGGTNRPQH
j_call: TRBJ2-3; v_call: TRBV7-2; cdr3_aa: ASSHPTSGTDTQY
j_call: TRBJ2-5; v_call: TRBV19; cdr3_aa: ATQAWGGSQETQY
j_call: TRBJ1-5; v_call: TRBV29-1; cdr3_aa: SEMTDSDQPQH
j_call: TRBJ1-1; v_call: TRBV29-1; cdr3_aa: SVSTTGNTEAF
j_call: TRBJ1-2; v_call: TRBV10-3; cdr3_aa: AISDPDYGYT
j_call: TRBJ2-3; v_call: TRBV2; cdr3_aa: ASSEVRGGSTDTQY
j_call: TRBJ1-6; v_call: TRBV9; cdr3_aa: ASSGPAGHGNSPLH
j_call: TRBJ2-2; v_call: TRBV9; cdr3_aa: ASSVKRGSPNTGELF
j_call: TRBJ2-1; v_call: TRBV29-1; cdr3_aa: SAAGTSGLGEQF
j_call: TRBJ1-1; v_call: TRBV6-7; cdr3_aa: ASKSPATNTEAF
j_call: TRBJ2-3; v_call: TRBV6-2/TRBV6-3; cdr3_aa: ASSGLAVIDTQY
j_call: TRBJ2-2; v_call: TRBV29-1; cdr3_aa: SPPRSQRGGTGELF
j_call: TRBJ1-1; v_call: TRBV11-2; cdr3_aa: ASSSLGSERAF
j_call: TRBJ2-7; v_call: TRBV28; cdr3_aa: ASSTKTDRGHEQY
j_call: TRBJ1-2; v_call: TRBV20-1; cdr3_aa: SARDYSLLDYGYT
j_call: TRBJ2-3; v_call: TRBV14; cdr3_aa: ASSQRQGTIRNTQY
j_call: TRBJ2-2; v_call: TRBV2; cdr3_aa: ASRRENGGGELF
j_call: TRBJ1-1; v_call: TRBV4-1; cdr3_aa: ASSQDWQFLTEAF
j_call: TRBJ2-7; v_call: TRBV4-3; cdr3_aa: ASSQDPPGSSDEQY
j_call: TRBJ1-1; v_call: TRBV3-1; cdr3_aa: ASSQDHRGTANTEAF
j_call: TRBJ2-5; v_call: TRBV6-5; cdr3_aa: ASSHAASQRTQY
j_call: TRBJ2-7; v_call: TRBV5-1; cdr3_aa: ASSGPGTSVSNRQY
j_call: TRBJ1-1; v_call: TRBV7-7; cdr3_aa: ASSSLTGAIGEAF
j_call: TRBJ2-3; v_call: TRBV21-1; cdr3_aa: ASSLPPVQKATDTQY
j_call: TRBJ2-1; v_call: TRBV4-2; cdr3_aa: ASSPGLAGGRSYNEQF
j_call: TRBJ2-3; v_call: TRBV6-2/TRBV6-3; cdr3_aa: ASSYGWSRTPLPGGAPTDTQY
j_call: TRBJ2-5; v_call: TRBV18; cdr3_aa: ASSPNRGKPETQY
j_call: TRBJ1-1; v_call: TRBV29-1; cdr3_aa: SVADFFNTEAF